Below, one T cell receptor (beta chain) is given with its context. Its antigen is not identified. J gave up 4 bases and V 1 base, and 3 bases lay outside the gene matches. The CDR3 is 14 residues long. Germline values: CDR1 LNHDA, CDR2 SQIVND (reference sequence). Replicate sorted-subset PCRs were loaded with around 0.2 ug DNA, 25,000 to 30,000 T cell genomes. Assay used: immunoSEQ multiplex PCR; TCRdb lists only in-frame clones, some missing. Of under 650,000 clones in the sample, almost 97% are singletons; the top ten hold 0.06%. These data originate in a study of shared clonotypes between healthy human individuals. The wider study: Researchers assigned three CD4 naive, three CD4 memory, two CD8 naive and one CD8 memory plate to each donor. Study-wide results and limits: Blood was the sole source, and tissue repertoires probably differ. Shared clonotypes: 4.5% to 6% naive CD4, about 3.3% naive CD8, less than 2.5% memory CD4, under 0.45% memory CD8.

This sequence originates from a woman aged 25 to 39 in good health. Sequenced material: naive CD4+ T cells sorted from blood. Subset: CD45RA+ positively selected. The V and J genes are TRBV19 and TRBJ1-2, with TRBD1 identical over 7 bases. CDR3 sequence: CASSIGGTAYGYTF. CDR3 sequence (DNA): TGTGCCAGTAGTATAGGCGGGACAGCCTATGGCTACACCTTC.